The next 21 T cell receptor beta chains were all read from a single sample in a study of OX40 agonist ivuxolimab in advanced cancers. Sequencing was performed with immunoSEQ multiplex PCR; in TCRdb, only in-frame clones are kept and a portion is missing. The sample consists of around 53,000 clones, 70% to 90% of them appearing once. Sequenced material: CD4+ or CD8+ T cells sorted from blood, taken in a trial of the OX40 agonist ivuxolimab. The receptors shown here come from an adult with an advanced solid tumor such as melanoma, head and neck, liver or kidney cancer.

V usage is TRBV7-9 and J usage is TRBJ1-1; 8 bases are a match to TRBD1. V lost 0 bases, J lost 13 bases, and 7 bases stayed unmatched. This CDR3 region has 13 residues. CDR1 and CDR2 (germline): SEHNR, FQNEAQ (reference sequence). The CDR3 DNA is TGTGCCAGCAGCTTAGCGGCCAGGGGGCGGGTTTTCTTT. Amino acid sequence: CASSLAARGRVFF.

The chain carries TRBV6-1 and TRBJ2-2, with D possibly being TRBD2 (6 bases). CDR3 size: 14 residues. Per the germline V gene, CDR1 is MNHNS and CDR2 is SASEGT. Trimming removed 7 bases from V and 6 bases from J, with 15 bases in between. This CDR3 is CASILEGWSGELFF. The CDR3 DNA reads TGTGCCAGCATCCTGGAGGGTTGGTCCGGGGAGCTGTTTTTT.

The V call is TRBV19, the J call TRBJ2-1, with unresolved D. CDR1 is LNHDA and CDR2 is SQIVND in the germline V gene (reference sequence). This CDR3 contains 11 residues. V was pared by 3 bases and J by 4 bases, with 1 base between. CDR3 region: CASSIYNEQFF. In DNA, the CDR3 is TGTGCCAGTAGTATTTACAATGAGCAGTTCTTC. Full variable domain (rest looked up from reference TRBV19 and TRBJ2-1): DGGITQSPKYLFRKEGQNVTLSCEQNLNHDAMYWYRQDPGQGLRLIYYSQIVNDFQKGDIAEGYSVSREKKESFPLTVTSAQKNPTAFYLCASSIYNEQFFGPGTRLTVL.

The rearrangement uses TRBV29-1 and TRBJ2-7; D call uncertain. This CDR3 contains 11 residues. Germline V CDR1 and CDR2: SQVTM, ANQGSEA. Trimming took off 4 bases at V and 2 bases at J, with 6 bases between the two ends. The CDR3 is CSVGHTYEQYF. CDR3 nucleotides: TGCAGCGTTGGACACACCTACGAGCAGTACTTC.

The chain recombines TRBV28 with TRBJ2-1; no definite D call. With 8 bases removed from V and 6 bases from J, the gap between germline ends came to 8 bases. Germline V gene lookup returns CDR1 MDHEN and CDR2 SYDVKM. CDR3 length equals 11 residues. CDR3 sequence (DNA): TGTGCCAGCCCTCTAGGCAATGAGCAGTTCTTC. Residues: CASPLGNEQFF. The whole variable domain, remainder taken from reference TRBV28 and TRBJ2-1, is DVKVTQSSRYLVKRTGEKVFLECVQDMDHENMFWYRQDPGLGLRLIYFSYDVKMKEKGDIPEGYSVSREKKERFSLILESASTNQTSMYLCASPLGNEQFFGPGTRLTVL.

J is TRBJ2-5 and V is TRBV29-1; D not certain. V lost 1 base to trimming and J lost 1 base, with 7 bases between them. This CDR3 contains 13 residues. CDR1 and CDR2 (germline): SQVTM, ANQGSEA. The CDR3 bases are TGCAGCGTTGAAGGGTCATTCCAAGAGACCCAGTACTTC. It codes for CSVEGSFQETQYF. The variable domain in full, completed from reference TRBV29-1 and TRBJ2-5, reads SAVISQKPSRDICQRGTSLTIQCQVDSQVTMMFWYRQQPGQSLTLIATANQGSEATYESGFVIDKFPISRPNLTFSTLTVSNMSPEDSSIYLCSVEGSFQETQYFGPGTRLLVL.

The V and J genes are TRBV7-3 and TRBJ2-3, with TRBD2 identical over 8 bases. This CDR3 spans 13 amino acids. The trim removed 1 base at V and 10 bases at J, leaving 4 bases unmatched. CDR1 is SGHTA and CDR2 is FQGTGA in the germline V gene. The CDR3 DNA reads TGTGCCAGCAGCTTAAGTGCTAGCGGGTCGCAGTATTTT. Protein: CASSLSASGSQYF.

The rearrangement uses TRBV5-6 and TRBJ2-5; 7 bases agree with TRBD2. The CDR3 totals 16 residues. Germline-derived CDR1 and CDR2 are SGHDT and YYEEEE. V was clipped by 1 base and J by 2 bases; unmatched bases: 8. CDR3 coding DNA: TGTGCCAGCAGCTTGACTATACTAGCGACTCAAGAGACCCAGTACTTC. It translates to CASSLTILATQETQYF. Supplemented by reference TRBV5-6 and TRBJ2-5, the full variable domain reads DAGVTQSPTHLIKTRGQQVTLRCSPKSGHDTVSWYQQALGQGPQFIFQYYEEEERQRGNFPDRFSGHQFPNYSSELNVNALLLGDSALYLCASSLTILATQETQYFGPGTRLLVL.

The chain links TRBV6-1 to TRBJ2-7; no definite D call. The CDR3 totals 12 residues. The germline V gene encodes CDR1 MNHNS and CDR2 SASEGT. V dropped 6 bases and J dropped 3 bases, with 9 bases sitting between them. CDR3 in amino acids: CASRPAFYEQYF. The CDR3, as DNA: TGTGCCAGCAGGCCGGCCTTCTACGAGCAGTACTTC.

The chain links TRBV27 to TRBJ2-7; D possibly corresponds to TRBD2 (6 bases). Germline-derived CDR1 and CDR2 are MNHEY and SMNVEV (reference sequence). The CDR3 length is 15 residues. V was cut by 8 bases and J by 4 bases, with 21 bases left in between. The CDR3 DNA follows: TGTGCCAGCGCTTCACGCGGAGGGCCCAGGTACGAGCAGTACTTC. This sequence encodes CASASRGGPRYEQYF.

The gene calls are TRBV6-6 and TRBJ2-5; 8 bases line up with TRBD1. Judging by the DNA end, TRBJ2-7 fits better; the J call may be wrong. Germline loops: CDR1 MNHNY, CDR2 SVGAGI (reference sequence). The CDR3 is made up of 15 amino acids. The CDR3 protein is CATNSGGAHIYEQYF. The CDR3 DNA is TGTGCCACAAACTCAGGGGGCGCGCATATTTACGAGCAGTACTTC.

The chain carries TRBV6-1 and TRBJ2-3, with D uncertain. From germline, CDR1 is MNHNS and CDR2 SASEGT. CDR3 size: 13 residues. The CDR3 is CALLRWGTDTQYF. The DNA for the CDR3 is TGTGCTCTCCTCAGGTGGGGCACAGATACGCAGTATTTT.

The V call is TRBV2, the J call TRBJ1-1; 8 bases are a match to TRBD1. In germline, CDR1 is SNHLY, CDR2 FYNNEI. V trimming: 7 bases; J trimming: 4 bases; junction bases outside the gene matches: 8. The CDR3 runs 14 residues. This chain's CDR3 is CASKIDRGGTEAFF. DNA for the CDR3: TGTGCCAGCAAGATTGACAGGGGAGGCACTGAAGCTTTCTTT.

The chain has TRBV19 and TRBJ1-5; the match to TRBD1 covers 7 bases. J gave up 5 bases and V 5 bases, and 9 bases lay outside the gene matches. The germline CDR1 and CDR2 sequences are LNHDA and SQIVND (reference sequence). CDR3 length equals 15 residues. In DNA, the CDR3 is TGTGCCAGTAGTCACACAGGGGTGAGGCATCAGCCCCAGCATTTT. It yields the protein CASSHTGVRHQPQHF.

V usage is TRBV19 and J usage is TRBJ1-3; D is undetermined. V shed 6 bases and J shed 0 bases, with 6 bases lying between them. Per germline, CDR1 LNHDA and CDR2 SQIVND (reference sequence). CDR3 length: 13 amino acids. The CDR3 nucleotides are TGTGCCAGTAGAATCGGCTCTGGAAACACCATATATTTT. Its translation is CASRIGSGNTIYF.

The V and J genes are TRBV28 and TRBJ2-3; 9 bases are shared with TRBD1. CDR1 MDHEN and CDR2 SYDVKM come from the germline V gene. The CDR3 is 16 residues long. After removal of 3 bases from V and 2 bases from J, the junction contained 6 bases not matched to a gene. The CDR3: CASSFFGQGLTDTQYF. CDR3 nucleotides: TGTGCCAGCAGTTTTTTTGGACAGGGGCTCACAGATACGCAGTATTTT.

The chain couples TRBV9 to TRBJ2-7; a possible D gene is TRBD1 (6 bases). This CDR3 contains 15 residues. Germline V gene data show CDR1 as SGDLS and CDR2 as YYNGEE. V lost 0 bases and J 3 bases, leaving 13 bases between the germline ends. CDR3 in DNA: TGTGCCAGCAGCGTAGATGCAGGGGCCTTCTACGAGCAGTACTTC. It is translated as CASSVDAGAFYEQYF.

This clone showed up just once. The gene calls are TRBV9 and TRBJ1-3; TRBD1 matches 8 bases. Germline CDR1 and CDR2: SGDLS and YYNGEE. This CDR3 is 18 amino acids long. The junction had 8 bases not matched to a gene; V was cut back by 0 bases and J by 0 bases. This chain's CDR3 is CASSVAPRTGTSGNTIYF. CDR3 sequence (DNA): TGTGCCAGCAGCGTAGCCCCCCGGACAGGGACCTCTGGAAACACCATATATTTT. The whole variable domain, filled in from reference TRBV9 and TRBJ1-3, reads DSGVTQTPKHLITATGQRVTLRCSPRSGDLSVYWYQQSLDQGLQFLIQYYNGEERAKGNILERFSAQQFPDLHSELNLSSLELGDSALYFCASSVAPRTGTSGNTIYFGEGSWLTVV.

This clone occurred once. The chain uses TRBV7-9 and TRBJ2-4; TRBD2 might be the D (6 bases). CDR1 is SEHNR, CDR2 FQNEAQ, per germline (reference sequence). CDR3 size: 14 residues. Trimming pared 5 bases from V and 8 bases from J, leaving 16 bases between. The CDR3 coding sequence is TGTGCCAGCAGCCCCTCCGGAGGGCACGACATTCAGTACTTC. Its protein product is CASSPSGGHDIQYF.

This chain uses TRBV6-4 with TRBJ2-1; 8 positions agree with TRBD2. This CDR3 has 15 amino acids. Germline V gives CDR1 MRHNA, CDR2 SNTAGT. The trim removed 3 bases at V and 4 bases at J, leaving 5 bases unmatched. The CDR3 sequence: CASSEELADYNEQFF. For the CDR3, the DNA is TGTGCCAGCAGTGAGGAACTAGCGGATTACAATGAGCAGTTCTTC.

The chain is built from TRBV28 and TRBJ2-7, with a possible D match to TRBD2 (5 bases). Germline loops: CDR1 MDHEN, CDR2 SYDVKM. CDR3 length: 14 amino acids. V was pared by 11 bases and J by 2 bases, with 19 bases between. The CDR3 sequence: CACQGGGGTYEQYF. CDR3 in DNA: TGTGCCTGTCAAGGTGGTGGAGGAACCTACGAGCAGTACTTC.